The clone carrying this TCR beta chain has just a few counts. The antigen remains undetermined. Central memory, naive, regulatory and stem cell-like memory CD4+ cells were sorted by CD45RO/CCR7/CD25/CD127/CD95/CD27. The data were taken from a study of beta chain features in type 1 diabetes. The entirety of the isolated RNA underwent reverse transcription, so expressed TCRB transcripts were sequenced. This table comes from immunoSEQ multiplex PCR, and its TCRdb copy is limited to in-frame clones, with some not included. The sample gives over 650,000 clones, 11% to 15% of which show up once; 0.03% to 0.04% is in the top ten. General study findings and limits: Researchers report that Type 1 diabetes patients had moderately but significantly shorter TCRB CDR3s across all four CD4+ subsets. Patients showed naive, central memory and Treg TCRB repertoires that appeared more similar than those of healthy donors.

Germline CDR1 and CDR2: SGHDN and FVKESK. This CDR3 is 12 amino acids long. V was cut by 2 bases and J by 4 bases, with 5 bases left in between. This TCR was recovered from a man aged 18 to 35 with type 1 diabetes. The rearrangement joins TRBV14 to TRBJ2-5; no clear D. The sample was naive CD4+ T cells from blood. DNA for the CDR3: TGTGCCAGCAGCCAAATCCGAGAGACCCAGTACTTC. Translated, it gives CASSQIRETQYF.